This T cell receptor beta chain was recorded in a study of tumor-infiltrating lymphocytes in primary liver carcinoma. This clonotype was seen a few times. A read error is possible here, since a much larger clone lies one base away. The investigators made TCR beta cDNA from roughly 0.55 ug total RNA, using a constant-region primer. A slightly modified ARM-PCR protocol with three nested multiplex PCR rounds produced these TCR beta libraries. TCRdb processed the multiplex PCR reads anew with MiXCR; each CDR3 protein has one entry. The repertoire consists of approximately 340,000 distinct CDR3 sequences, with about 61% occurring once and the leading ten covering about 6%. The authors took blood RNA from unsorted whole blood and also extracted germline DNA. The source material was peripheral blood. This clonotype was sampled from a middle-aged man with primary liver carcinoma and hepatitis B virus infection.

The DNA for the CDR3 is TGTGCCAGCAGTTTCCCGGACTGGAAAGGGACCTTC. This codes for CASSFPDWKGTF. This rearrangement joins TRBV6-1 to TRBJ1-2; D is undetermined. V was pared by 5 bases and J by 14 bases, with 18 bases between. CDR1 and CDR2 (germline): MNHNS, SASEGT. The CDR3 totals 12 residues.